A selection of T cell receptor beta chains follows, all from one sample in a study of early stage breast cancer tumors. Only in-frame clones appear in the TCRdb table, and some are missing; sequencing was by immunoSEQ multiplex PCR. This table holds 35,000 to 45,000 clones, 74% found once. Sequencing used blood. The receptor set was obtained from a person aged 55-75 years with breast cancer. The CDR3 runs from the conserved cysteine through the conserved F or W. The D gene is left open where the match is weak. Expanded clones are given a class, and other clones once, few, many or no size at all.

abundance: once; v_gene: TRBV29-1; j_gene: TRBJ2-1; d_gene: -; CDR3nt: TGCAGCGTTGTTCCTCTTTCCTACAATGAGCAGTTCTTC; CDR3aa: CSVVPLSYNEQFF
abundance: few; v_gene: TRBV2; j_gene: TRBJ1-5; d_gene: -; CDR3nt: TGTGCCAGCAGTGGACTTGACAGTAGGAGCAATCAGCCCCAGCATTTT; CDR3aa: CASSGLDSRSNQPQHF
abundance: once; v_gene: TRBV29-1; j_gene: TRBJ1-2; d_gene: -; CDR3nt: TGCAGCGTTGAAAGCCCAGGGGCCTACTATGGCTACACCTTC; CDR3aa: CSVESPGAYYGYTF
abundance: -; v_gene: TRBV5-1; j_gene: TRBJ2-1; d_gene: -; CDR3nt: TGCGCCAGCAGCCCCAAAGGGGCTGAATCCTACAATGAGCAGTTCTTC; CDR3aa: CASSPKGAESYNEQFF
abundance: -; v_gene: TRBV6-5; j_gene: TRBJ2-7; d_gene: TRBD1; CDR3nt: TGTGCCAGCAGTTACTCCAACAGGGGTACCTACGAGCAGTACTTC; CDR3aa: CASSYSNRGTYEQYF
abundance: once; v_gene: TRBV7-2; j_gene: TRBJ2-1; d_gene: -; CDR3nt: TGTGCCAGCAGCTTATCAGGAAAGAGGGCTTACAATGAGCAGTTCTTC; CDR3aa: CASSLSGKRAYNEQFF
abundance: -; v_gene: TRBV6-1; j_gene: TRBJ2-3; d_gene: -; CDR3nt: TGTGCCAGCAGTGAACGCCCGGGAATGGATACGCAGTATTTT; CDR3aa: CASSERPGMDTQYF
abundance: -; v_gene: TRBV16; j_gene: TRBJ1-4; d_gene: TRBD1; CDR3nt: TGTGCCAGCAGCCATAGGACAGGATCTAATGAAAAACTGTTTTTT; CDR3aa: CASSHRTGSNEKLFF
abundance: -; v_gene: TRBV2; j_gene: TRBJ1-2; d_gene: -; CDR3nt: TGTGCCAGCACGGGACTTAACTATGGCTACACCTTC; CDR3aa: CASTGLNYGYTF
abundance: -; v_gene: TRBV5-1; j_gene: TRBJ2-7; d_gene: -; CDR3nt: TGCGCCAGCAGCTCGAGCCGAGCCGGCTCCTACGAGCAGTACTTC; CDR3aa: CASSSSRAGSYEQYF
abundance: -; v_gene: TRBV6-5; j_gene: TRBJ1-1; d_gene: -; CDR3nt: TGTGCCAGCAGCCCGGGGAGGGCGAACACTGAAGCTTTCTTT; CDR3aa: CASSPGRANTEAFF
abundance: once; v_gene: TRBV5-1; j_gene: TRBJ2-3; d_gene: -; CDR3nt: TGCGCCAGTAAGCGTGGAGGGGATGGCACAGATACGCAGTATTTT; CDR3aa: CASKRGGDGTDTQYF
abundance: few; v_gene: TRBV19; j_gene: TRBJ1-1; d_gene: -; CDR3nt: TGTGCCATCTCGGGTAGTCTGGCCACTGAAGCTTTCTTT; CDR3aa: CAISGSLATEAFF
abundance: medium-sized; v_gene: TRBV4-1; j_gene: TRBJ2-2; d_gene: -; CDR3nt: TGCGCCAGCAGCCATAGTAAGGGATTGATGATCGGGGAGCTGTTTTTT; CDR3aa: CASSHSKGLMIGELFF
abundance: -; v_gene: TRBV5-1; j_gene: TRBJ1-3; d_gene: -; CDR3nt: TGCGCCAGCAGCTCGTCAGGGCGCGGAAACACCATATATTTT; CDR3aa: CASSSSGRGNTIYF
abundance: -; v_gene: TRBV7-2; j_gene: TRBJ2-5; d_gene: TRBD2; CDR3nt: TGTGCCAGCAGCTTAGGTCTAGCGGGGGGGAAGGAGTACTTC; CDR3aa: CASSLGLAGGKEYF
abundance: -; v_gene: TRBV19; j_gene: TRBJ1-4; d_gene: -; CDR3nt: TGTGCCAGTAATCAGAGAGCTAATGAAAAACTGTTTTTT; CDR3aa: CASNQRANEKLFF
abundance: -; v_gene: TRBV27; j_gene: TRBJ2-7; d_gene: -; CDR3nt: TGTGCCAGCAGTTCTACAGGGTGGAGTACCTACGAGCAGTACTTC; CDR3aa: CASSSTGWSTYEQYF
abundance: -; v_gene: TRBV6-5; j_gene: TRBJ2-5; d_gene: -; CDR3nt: TGTGCCAGCAGTGGGGCCCCACAAGAGACCCAGTACTTC; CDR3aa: CASSGAPQETQYF
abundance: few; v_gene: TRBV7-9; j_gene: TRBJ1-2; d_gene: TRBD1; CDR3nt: TGTGCCAGCACCCTGGGGGACAGCTATGGCTACACCTTC; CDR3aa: CASTLGDSYGYTF
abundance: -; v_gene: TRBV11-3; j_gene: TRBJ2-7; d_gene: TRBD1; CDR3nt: TGTGCCAGCAGCCGGGACAGGGGCGAGCAGTACTTC; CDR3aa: CASSRDRGEQYF
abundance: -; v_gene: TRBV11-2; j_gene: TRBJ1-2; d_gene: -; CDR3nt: TGTGCCAGCAGCTTAGATCTGGGGGGATATGGCTACACCTTC; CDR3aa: CASSLDLGGYGYTF
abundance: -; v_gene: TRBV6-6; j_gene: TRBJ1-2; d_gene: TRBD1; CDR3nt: TGTGCCAGCAGCCTGACAGGGGTCTATGGCTACACCTTC; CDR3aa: CASSLTGVYGYTF
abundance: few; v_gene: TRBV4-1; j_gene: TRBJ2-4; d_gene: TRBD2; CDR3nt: TGCGCCAGCAGCCACCTACTAGCGGGGGTAGCCAAAAACATTCAGTACTTC; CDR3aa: CASSHLLAGVAKNIQYF
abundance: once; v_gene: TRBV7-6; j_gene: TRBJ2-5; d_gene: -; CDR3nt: TGTGCCAGCAGCTTAGTGGCAGGTGTTCAAGAGACCCAGTACTTC; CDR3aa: CASSLVAGVQETQYF
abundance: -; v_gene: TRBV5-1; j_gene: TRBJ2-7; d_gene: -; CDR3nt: TGCGCCAGCAGCTTGATCAGGGTAGCGAACGAGGACGAGCAGTACTTC; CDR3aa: CASSLIRVANEDEQYF
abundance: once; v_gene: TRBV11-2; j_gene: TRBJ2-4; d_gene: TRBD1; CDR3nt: TGTGCCAGCAGCCCCAGGACAGGGTTGGACATTCAGTACTTC; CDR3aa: CASSPRTGLDIQYF
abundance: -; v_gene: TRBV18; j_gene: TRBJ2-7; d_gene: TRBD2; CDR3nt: TGTGCCAGCTCACCTGCCAGCGGGGGGCAGTACTTC; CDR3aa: CASSPASGGQYF
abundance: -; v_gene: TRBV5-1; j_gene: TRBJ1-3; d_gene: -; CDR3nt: TGCGCCAGCAGCTTGGAGGCTGGGGCTGGAAACACCATATATTTT; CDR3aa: CASSLEAGAGNTIYF
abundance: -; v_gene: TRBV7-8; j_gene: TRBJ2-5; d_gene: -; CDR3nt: TGTGCCAGCAGCTTAGCGCCGGGTTCTCAAGAGACCCAGTACTTC; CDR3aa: CASSLAPGSQETQYF
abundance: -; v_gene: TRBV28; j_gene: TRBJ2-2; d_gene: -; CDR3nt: TGTGCCAGCACCTCGAGGGGGTACACCGGGGAGCTGTTTTTT; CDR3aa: CASTSRGYTGELFF